The T cell receptor beta chain under discussion was sequenced for a study of cytomegalovirus exposure and HLA in healthy donors. Trimming stripped 1 base from V and 5 bases from J, with 13 bases between. The length of the CDR3 is 14 residues. Germline loops: CDR1 SGHRS, CDR2 YFSETQ. PCR used 60 Vbeta primers and 13 Jbeta primers. Measured with immunoSEQ multiplex PCR; TCRdb has only the in-frame clones, and not every one. The data hold fewer than 250,000 clones, with around 79% observed a single time. Input material: PBMCs. The gene calls are TRBV5-1 and TRBJ2-7, with D tentatively TRBD2 (6 bases). The sequence was obtained from a male donor in good health and CMV-seronegative. The CDR3 nucleotides are TGCGCCAGCAGCTTGTTCCAGGGAGGCCACGAGCAGTACTTC. The encoded protein is CASSLFQGGHEQYF. The whole variable domain, remainder taken from reference TRBV5-1 and TRBJ2-7, is KAGVTQTPRYLIKTRGQQVTLSCSPISGHRSVSWYQQTPGQGLQFLFEYFSETQRNKGNFPGRFSGRQFSNSRSEMNVSTLELGDSALYLCASSLFQGGHEQYFGPGTRLTVT.